These 23 T cell receptor beta chains were sequenced from one sample in a study of human T cells and chemical hapten exposure. TCRdb ran MiXCR on the RACE reads and lists one entry per CDR3 protein. The sample carries about 380,000 distinct CDR3 sequences, about 4.4% recorded once. The time point denotes: patch test 1, 2 weeks after DPC sensitization. As to treatment: therapeutic diphenylcyclopropenone sensitization with weekly scalp DPC. Sequences were derived from whole blood, sampled in connection with sensitization to the hapten diphenylcyclopropenone (DPC). These TCRs come from a woman in her fifties or sixties with alopecia areata. Some clones in this sample may be carry-over from other donors' samples.

This clonotype was seen many times. The rearrangement joins TRBV5-1 to TRBJ1-1, with TRBD1 matching 12 bases. This CDR3 contains 14 residues. Germline V CDR1 and CDR2: SGHRS, YFSETQ. V was clipped by 0 bases and J by 10 bases; unmatched bases: 4. The chain's CDR3 is CASSLGDRGLGAFF. CDR3 nucleotide sequence: TGCGCCAGCAGCTTGGGGGACAGGGGGCTTGGAGCTTTCTTT.

This clonotype was seen more than once but under ten times. This rearrangement joins TRBV6-6 to TRBJ1-1, with D unclear. Germline CDR1 and CDR2: MNHNY and SVGAGI (reference sequence). The CDR3 spans 13 residues. V shed 3 bases and J shed 4 bases, with 9 bases lying between them. This CDR3 reads CASSYLPGTEAFF. The CDR3 DNA follows: TGTGCCAGCAGTTATCTCCCGGGCACTGAAGCTTTCTTT.

This clonotype was picked up many times. The chain is built from TRBV20-1 and TRBJ1-1; D remains ambiguous. Per germline, CDR1 DFQATT and CDR2 SNEGSKA (reference sequence). The CDR3 has 11 residues. The V end lost 7 bases, the J end lost 0 bases, and 6 bases lay between the germline ends. This chain's CDR3 is CSGRMNTEAFF. The CDR3 nucleotides read TGCAGTGGGAGAATGAACACTGAAGCTTTCTTT.

This clonotype came up a few times. CDR3: CASSLGGTGDGYTF. CDR3 DNA sequence: TGTGCCAGCAGCTTAGGGGGGACAGGGGATGGCTACACCTTC. The chain has TRBV7-8 and TRBJ1-2; 10 bases match TRBD1. CDR1 and CDR2 (germline): SGHVS, FQNEAQ. V was clipped by 1 base and J by 6 bases; unmatched bases: 2. The CDR3 consists of 14 residues.

This clonotype appeared many times. The rearrangement joins TRBV7-2 to TRBJ2-4, with unresolved D. The CDR3 sequence is 13 residues long. The V gene's germline CDR1 is SGHTA and CDR2 FQGNSA. With 3 bases removed from V and 8 bases from J, the gap between germline ends came to 11 bases. Here the CDR3 reads CASSFGSMDIQYF. The CDR3 coding sequence is TGTGCCAGCAGCTTCGGTAGTATGGACATTCAGTACTTC.

This clonotype was counted many times. The V gene is TRBV16, the J gene TRBJ1-2; weak D call: TRBD1 (6 bases). The germline V gene encodes CDR1 KGHSY and CDR2 FQNENV. The V end lost 2 bases, the J end lost 6 bases, and 19 bases lay between the germline ends. CDR3 length: 16 residues. In DNA, the CDR3 is TGTGCCAGCAGCCAACCCGGCCCGGGGGGCTTACATGGCTACACCTTC. It encodes CASSQPGPGGLHGYTF.

This clonotype was observed at least ten times. This chain uses TRBV28 with TRBJ1-5, with 7 bases matching TRBD1. The germline CDR1 and CDR2 sequences are MDHEN and SYDVKM. There are 17 residues in the CDR3. V lost 7 bases to trimming and J lost 7 bases; unmatched junction nucleotides: 19. CDR3 sequence reads: CASNLSGTAHTRQPQHF. In DNA form, the CDR3 reads TGTGCCAGCAACCTCAGCGGGACAGCCCACACAAGACAGCCCCAGCATTTT.

This clonotype was detected many times. CDR3 DNA: TGCAGTGCTAGCAAGGGTTCAATGAACACTGAAGCTTTCTTT. Residues: CSASKGSMNTEAFF. The V gene is TRBV20-1, the J gene TRBJ1-1; no clear D. CDR1 and CDR2 (germline): DFQATT, SNEGSKA (reference sequence). There are 14 residues in the CDR3. Trimming cost V 3 bases and J 0 bases, with 11 bases left between them.

This clonotype appeared many times. The rearrangement uses TRBV24-1 and TRBJ1-3; D remains ambiguous. Trimming removed 1 base from V and 7 bases from J, with 16 bases in between. The CDR3 length is 16 residues. Germline V lookup: CDR1 KGHDR, CDR2 SFDVKD. CDR3 loop: CATSDLRRPRRNTIYF. In nucleotides, the CDR3 is TGTGCCACCAGTGATTTACGGAGGCCGCGTCGGAACACCATATATTTT.

The sample holds many counts of this clonotype. The rearrangement links TRBV11-2 to TRBJ2-5; D might be TRBD1 (6 bases). Per germline, CDR1 SGHAT and CDR2 FQNNGV. The CDR3 is 12 residues long. V lost 6 bases to trimming and J lost 4 bases, with 9 bases between them. Here the CDR3 reads CASSPGAETQYF. CDR3 coding DNA: TGTGCCAGCAGTCCAGGGGCAGAGACCCAGTACTTC.

Only a few counts were recorded for this clonotype. This sequence joins TRBV6-2 or TRBV6-3 and TRBJ1-4, with unresolved D. This CDR3 contains 16 residues. Germline CDR1 MNHEY, CDR2 SVGEGT. V lost 6 bases and J lost 0, with 14 bases in between. In DNA, the CDR3 is TGTGCCAGCAGGGGCCCTTCGACACCAACTAATGAAAAACTGTTTTTT. This translates into CASRGPSTPTNEKLFF.

The gene calls are TRBV18 and TRBJ2-3; 10 nucleotides align to TRBD2. With 5 bases clipped from V and 8 bases from J, the junction kept 4 bases outside the gene matches. Germline assignment: CDR1 KGHSH and CDR2 LQKENI. The CDR3 loop spans 13 amino acids. The CDR3 reads CASSSSSGGTQYF. The CDR3 coding sequence is TGTGCCAGCTCATCGTCTAGCGGGGGTACGCAGTATTTT.

This clonotype was detected many times. The rearrangement links TRBV7-6 to TRBJ2-3; TRBD2 matches 7 bases. This CDR3 contains 13 residues. Losses at the gene ends were 7 bases for V and 8 bases for J; bases not matched to a gene: 9. From germline, CDR1 is SGHVS and CDR2 FNYEAQ. For the CDR3, the DNA is TGTGCCAGCAACGGCGGCGGGAGTCGTACGCAGTATTTT. Translated, it gives CASNGGGSRTQYF.

The genes are TRBV5-1 and TRBJ2-3, with 9 bases identical to TRBD1. This CDR3 has 16 amino acids. Losses at the gene ends were 4 bases for V and 2 bases for J; bases not matched to a gene: 8. Per germline, CDR1 SGHRS and CDR2 YFSETQ. The CDR3 DNA reads as TGCGCCAGCAGCCCGAACAGGGGGCTGAACACAGATACGCAGTATTTT. It codes for CASSPNRGLNTDTQYF.

This clonotype was observed many times. V is TRBV6-5 and J is TRBJ2-3, with 10 bases aligning to TRBD2. The CDR3 sequence is 15 residues long. Germline trimming cut 0 bases from V and 10 bases from J; bases unmatched to any gene: 7. Germline CDR1 and CDR2: MNHEY and SVGAGI. The CDR3 coding sequence is TGTGCCAGCAGTTACTCTAGCGGGGGGCCCTGGGCGCAGTATTTT. This translates into CASSYSSGGPWAQYF.

The chain is built from TRBV20-1 and TRBJ2-3; possibly TRBD1 or TRBD2 for D (5 bases each). Germline loops: CDR1 DFQATT, CDR2 SNEGSKA (reference sequence). This CDR3 is built from 13 residues. Trimming removed 5 bases at V and 5 bases at J, with 14 bases between. The CDR3 protein is CSAVPGRLDTQYF. Here the CDR3 DNA reads TGCAGTGCTGTCCCGGGACGCCTAGATACGCAGTATTTT.

There are a few counts of this clonotype. V usage is TRBV11-3 and J usage is TRBJ2-2; D gene unclear. Looked up from germline, CDR1 is SGHNT and CDR2 is YENEEA. V was clipped by 3 bases and J by 2 bases, with 7 bases between them. This CDR3 is built from 14 residues. The CDR3 loop reads CASSFDLNTGELFF. The CDR3 nucleotides read TGTGCCAGCAGCTTTGATCTAAACACCGGGGAGCTGTTTTTT.

This clonotype showed up many times. For the CDR3, the DNA is TGTGCCAGCAGCTTAGTTGGGGGCGCAGACTCACCCCTCCACTTT. This encodes CASSLVGGADSPLHF. V usage is TRBV7-2 and J usage is TRBJ1-6, with D maybe TRBD1 (6 bases). Germline V lookup: CDR1 SGHTA, CDR2 FQGNSA. The V end lost 1 base, the J end lost 10 bases, and 14 bases lay between the germline ends. The CDR3 has 15 residues.

This clonotype has at least ten counts. The chain joins TRBV11-2 to TRBJ2-1; D is undetermined. Germline CDR1 is SGHAT and CDR2 is FQNNGV. The CDR3 covers 11 residues. The V gene lost 3 bases and the J gene lost 5 bases, with 2 bases spanning the gap. CDR3 in DNA: TGTGCCAGCAGCTTTCACAATGAGCAGTTCTTC. This sequence encodes CASSFHNEQFF.

The V and J genes are TRBV13 and TRBJ2-7, with D unclear. Germline lookup yields CDR1 PRHDT and CDR2 FYEKMQ (reference sequence). The CDR3 consists of 14 residues. V was shortened by 5 bases and J by 0 bases, with 11 bases between the two germline ends. The CDR3 DNA reads TGTGCCAGCAGCCCTAGTGGGTTCTCCTACGAGCAGTACTTC. Translated: CASSPSGFSYEQYF.

This clonotype was seen many times. The chain recombines TRBV9 with TRBJ1-6; D perhaps matches TRBD1 (6 bases). This CDR3 spans 15 amino acids. Germline assignment: CDR1 SGDLS and CDR2 YYNGEE. V gave up 3 bases and J gave up 1 base, with 8 bases separating them. CDR3 DNA: TGTGCCAGCAGCGGAGGGGGATCCTATAATTCACCCCTCCACTTT. It yields the protein CASSGGGSYNSPLHF.

The chain couples TRBV12-3 or TRBV12-4 to TRBJ2-5; 8 bases match TRBD2. V trimming: 3 bases; J trimming: 4 bases; junction bases outside the gene matches: 10. This CDR3 region has 16 residues. This CDR3 is CASSLFPGRARETQYF. In nucleotides, the CDR3 is TGTGCCAGCAGTTTGTTCCCCGGGAGGGCCCGAGAGACCCAGTACTTC.

This clonotype occurred many times. V gene TRBV6-1 combines with J gene TRBJ2-1; 10 bases agree with TRBD2. The CDR3 loop spans 15 amino acids. Germline values: CDR1 MNHNS, CDR2 SASEGT. J gave up 7 bases and V 6 bases, and 9 bases lay outside the gene matches. CDR3 region: CASSLLAGTSNEQFF. DNA for the CDR3: TGTGCCAGCAGCTTACTAGCGGGAACATCTAATGAGCAGTTCTTC.